This TCR beta chain was identified in a study of blood T cell repertoires in COVID-19 (TCRdb year 2020). With regard to the full study: Samples covering the acute and convalescent phases of COVID-19 were provided by collaborators in the United States, Italy and Spain. The prospective study material was composed of cDNA or gDNA derived from T cells, B-cell-depleted T cells, or PBMCs. Deeply sampled blood TCRbeta repertoires from subjects exposed to, actively infected with, or recovered from COVID-19 were included in the dataset. A freely available public database, intended as a resource for researchers studying the immune response to SARS-CoV-2, is where the repertoires were released. Samples came from the ongoing ImmuneRACE study (first 160 participants) plus 1,254 subjects from 6 global collaborators. Nearly every sample came with metadata listing a de-identified subject ID, COVID-19 status, age in years and sex. HLA class I and class II types, where available, came from metadata supplied by the sample provider rather than from assay-based typing. Study-level results and caveats: The amount of clinical and demographic metadata varied by source and participant and was provided uncurated.

The CDR3 goes from the cysteine to the phenylalanine over 15 residues. CDR3 DNA only is kept here, 45 bases in frame from base 1. The V end loses 7 bases and the J end loses 0 bases, and a stretch of 16 bases separates them. Based on the germline V gene, the CDR1 and CDR2 sequences are MGHRA and YSYEKL. This clone has only one observation. Its antigen specificity is not known. Per-base quality was not reported, and no clone a single base away is much larger than it. Collaborating institutions collected whole blood in K2EDTA tubes following their own protocols. For TCRbeta analysis, collaborators shipped samples in one of three forms: frozen whole blood, isolated PBMCs, or DNA extracted from either of those sample types. TCRbeta CDR3 regions were amplified from genomic DNA using the immunoSEQ Assay, a bias-controlled multiplex PCR. Regarding the original processing steps: Within the assay, amplification of reference gene primers was used to estimate how many nucleated cells each sample contained. To quantify the absolute abundance of each unique TCRbeta CDR3 rearrangement, sequence reads were collapsed and filtered. Productive Simpson clonality was computed per sample as the square root of Simpson's diversity index over productive rearrangements. Held by TCRdb, this immuneACCESS table contains in-frame sequences only and omits some clones. Under half of the omission traces to an unresolved V gene where checked; the cause of the rest is unknown. V, J and clone size are taken as reported in that table, and D and trimming were inferred from the DNA itself. In this sample the table shows hundreds of thousands of clones, around 89% of which occur a single time. The top ten clones comprise over 4% of the sample.

This sequence was found in a woman aged 25 to 39 with acute or convalescent COVID-19. Sequenced input: peripheral blood. The chain couples TRBV4-1 to TRBJ2-7, and perhaps TRBD1 as D gene, on 6 matching bases. The DNA reads TGCGCCAGCAACCCGAAGCAGGGGAGCTCCTACGAGCAGTACTTC. Its protein reads: CASNPKQGSSYEQYF.